The present entry profiles one TCR beta chain with its context. What it binds is not known. The CDR3 runs to 16 residues. The trim removed 6 bases at V and 0 bases at J, leaving 10 bases unmatched. With a J-beta primer mix and a sample-barcoded 5' primer, a second PCR ran 7 to 11 cycles. TCRdb itself ran the 5' RACE reads through MiXCR, one entry per CDR3 protein. This sample has about 1.5 million distinct CDR3 sequences; 35% to 45% occur once, and the top ten carry roughly 3.7%. The data derive from a study of blood T cells in healthy people across ages. Findings of the study overall: Any changes in expanded clonotypes were possibly confounded, as donor CMV status remained unknown. Higher diversity and more naive CD4+ cells were features of long-lived donors, compared to aged donors. It was held that diversity estimates obtained from one million T cells represented underestimates.

This chain links TRBV12-3 or TRBV12-4 with TRBJ2-7; 8 bases agree with TRBD2. The sequenced material came from blood. This sequence was found in a woman between 18 and 29 years old in good health. The CDR3 loop reads CASSPGYSGSSYEQYF. Written as DNA, the CDR3 is TGTGCCAGCAGCCCGGGGTACAGCGGGAGCTCCTACGAGCAGTACTTC.